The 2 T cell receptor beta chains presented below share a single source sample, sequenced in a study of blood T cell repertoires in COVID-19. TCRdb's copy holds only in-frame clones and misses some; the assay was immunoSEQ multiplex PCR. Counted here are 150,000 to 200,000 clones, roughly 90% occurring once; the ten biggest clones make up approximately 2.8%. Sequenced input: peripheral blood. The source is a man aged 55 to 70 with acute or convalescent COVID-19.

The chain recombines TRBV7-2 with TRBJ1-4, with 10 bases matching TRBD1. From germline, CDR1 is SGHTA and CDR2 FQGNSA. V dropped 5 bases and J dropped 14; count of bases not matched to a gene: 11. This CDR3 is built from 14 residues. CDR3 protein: CASSEPGQGQGLFF. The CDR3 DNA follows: TGTGCCAGCAGCGAACCGGGACAGGGGCAGGGGCTGTTTTTT.

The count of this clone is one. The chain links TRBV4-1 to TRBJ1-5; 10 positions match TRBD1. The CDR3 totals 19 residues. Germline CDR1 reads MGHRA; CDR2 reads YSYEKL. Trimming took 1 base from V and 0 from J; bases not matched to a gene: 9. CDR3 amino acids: CASSQAWTGGSNSNQPQHF. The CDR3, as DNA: TGCGCCAGCAGCCAAGCCTGGACAGGGGGGTCTAATAGCAATCAGCCCCAGCATTTT.